This T cell receptor beta chain was observed in a study of T cell changes during pregnancy in multiple sclerosis. Repertoires were generated with immunoSEQ multiplex PCR, while TCRdb's copy carries only in-frame clones and drops some. Here the sample spans roughly 40,000 clones, approximately 92% being singletons. The J segment lost 8 bases and the V segment lost 5 bases, leaving 7 bases of the junction unmatched. This CDR3 spans 13 amino acids. Germline V gives CDR1 SQVTM, CDR2 ANQGSEA. The specimen comprised CD4+ T cells from peripheral blood mononuclear cells, sampled in the second trimester of pregnancy. The rearrangement links TRBV29-1 to TRBJ2-1, with TRBD2 identical over 9 bases. This TCR was recovered from a female donor in good health, enrolled as a control in a pregnancy study. The CDR3 loop is CSVPLAGVDEQFF. The CDR3 DNA reads as TGCAGCGTTCCGTTAGCGGGAGTTGATGAGCAGTTCTTC.